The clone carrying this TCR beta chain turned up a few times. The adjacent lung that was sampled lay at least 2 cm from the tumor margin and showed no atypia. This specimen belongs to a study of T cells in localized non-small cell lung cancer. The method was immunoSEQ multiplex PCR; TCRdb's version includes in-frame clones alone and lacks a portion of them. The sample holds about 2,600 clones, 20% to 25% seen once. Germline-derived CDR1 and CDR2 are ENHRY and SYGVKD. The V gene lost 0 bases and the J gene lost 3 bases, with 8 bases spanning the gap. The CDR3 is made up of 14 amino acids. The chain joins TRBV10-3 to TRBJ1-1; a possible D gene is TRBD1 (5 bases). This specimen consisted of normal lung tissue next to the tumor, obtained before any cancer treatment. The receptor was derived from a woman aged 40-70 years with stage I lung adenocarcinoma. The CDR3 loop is CAISESRGDTEAFF. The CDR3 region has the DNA TGTGCCATCAGTGAGTCCAGAGGGGACACTGAAGCTTTCTTT.